This T cell receptor beta chain is from a study of cytomegalovirus exposure and HLA in healthy donors. The study ran its PCR with 60 Vbeta and 13 Jbeta primers. Data came from immunoSEQ multiplex PCR; TCRdb stores just in-frame clones and leaves some out. Of about 80,000 clones listed, about four fifths were seen once; the top ten hold less than 40%. This clone was seen a handful of times. Germline V gene sequence: CDR1 SEHNR, CDR2 FQNEAQ (reference sequence). Trimming stripped 5 bases from V and 9 bases from J, with 11 bases between. The CDR3 is 12 residues long. What was sequenced was PBMCs. The origin of this receptor is a man aged 50 to 59 in good health and CMV-seropositive. The chain carries TRBV7-9 and TRBJ2-1; TRBD2 is a possible D gene (5 bases). CDR3 coding DNA: TGTGCCAGCAGCCTTCGGGCGGGTGAGCAGTTCTTC. The encoded protein is CASSLRAGEQFF.